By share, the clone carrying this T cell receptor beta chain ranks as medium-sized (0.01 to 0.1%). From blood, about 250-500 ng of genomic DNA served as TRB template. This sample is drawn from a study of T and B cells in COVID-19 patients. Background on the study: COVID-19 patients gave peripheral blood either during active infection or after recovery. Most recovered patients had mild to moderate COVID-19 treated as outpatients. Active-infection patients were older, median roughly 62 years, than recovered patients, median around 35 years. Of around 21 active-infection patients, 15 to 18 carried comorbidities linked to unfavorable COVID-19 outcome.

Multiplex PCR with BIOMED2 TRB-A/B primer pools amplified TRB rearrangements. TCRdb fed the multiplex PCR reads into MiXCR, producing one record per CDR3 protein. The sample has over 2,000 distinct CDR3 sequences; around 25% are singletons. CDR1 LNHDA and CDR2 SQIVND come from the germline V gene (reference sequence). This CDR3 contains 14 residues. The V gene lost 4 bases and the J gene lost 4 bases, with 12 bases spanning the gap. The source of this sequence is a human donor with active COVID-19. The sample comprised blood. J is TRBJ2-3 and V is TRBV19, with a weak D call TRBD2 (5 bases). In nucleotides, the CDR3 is TGTGCCAGTAGTACGGACTGGCCTCCAGATACGCAGTATTTT. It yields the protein CASSTDWPPDTQYF. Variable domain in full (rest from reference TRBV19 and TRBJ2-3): DGGITQSPKYLFRKEGQNVTLSCEQNLNHDAMYWYRQDPGQGLRLIYYSQIVNDFQKGDIAEGYSVSREKKESFPLTVTSAQKNPTAFYLCASSTDWPPDTQYFGPGTRLTVL.